These 32 T cell receptor beta chains share one sample of origin, sequenced in a study of blood T cells in healthy people across ages. A sample-barcoded 5' primer and a J-beta primer mix were used in a second PCR of roughly 7 to 11 cycles. TCRdb reprocessed the 5' RACE reads with MiXCR, giving one entry per CDR3 protein. The data contain 800,000 or so distinct CDR3 sequences, around 25% of them singletons. The same specimen was also included in a second study, on T cells of mothers and their children.

Sequenced sample: blood. These receptors were collected from a boy between 5 and 17 years old in good health.

The chain is built from TRBV9 and TRBJ2-5; weak D call: TRBD1 (5 bases). CDR3 length equals 15 residues. CDR1 SGDLS and CDR2 YYNGEE come from the germline V gene. The V end was cut by 3 bases, the J end by 1 base, with 13 bases between. CDR3 DNA sequence: TGTGCCAGCAGCGGAGCAGGGTCTTCCCAAGAGACCCAGTACTTC. Residues: CASSGAGSSQETQYF.

The J gene is TRBJ1-1, the V gene TRBV6-5; 10 positions match TRBD1. CDR1 is MNHEY, CDR2 SVGAGI, per germline. The trim removed 8 bases at V and 4 bases at J, leaving 4 bases unmatched. This CDR3 region has 13 residues. Here the CDR3 reads CASLRQGATEAFF. For the CDR3, the DNA is TGTGCCAGCTTAAGACAGGGGGCCACTGAAGCTTTCTTT.

CDR3 residues: CSARRGRASEQYF. Here the CDR3 DNA reads TGCAGTGCTAGACGCGGCAGGGCGAGCGAGCAGTACTTC. This sequence joins TRBV20-1 and TRBJ2-7; D may be TRBD1 (5 bases). With 2 bases removed from V and 6 bases from J, the gap between germline ends came to 14 bases. Germline CDR1 is DFQATT and CDR2 is SNEGSKA (reference sequence). The CDR3 runs 13 residues.

This clonotype was seen only a few times. The chain joins TRBV28 to TRBJ2-7; D not certain. V gave up 2 bases and J gave up 1 base, with 18 bases separating them. From germline, CDR1 is MDHEN and CDR2 SYDVKM. The CDR3 runs 17 residues. The CDR3 reads CASSLRSGATSSYEQYF. The CDR3 nucleotides are TGTGCCAGCAGTTTAAGAAGTGGAGCAACATCATCCTACGAGCAGTACTTC.

This clonotype was counted only a few times. The chain links TRBV6-2 or TRBV6-3 to TRBJ2-7; D might be TRBD2 (6 bases). Between the trimmed V and J ends, which lost 2 bases and 3 bases, there was a span of 11 bases. CDR1 and CDR2 from the germline V gene are MNHEY and SVGEGT. The CDR3 has 14 amino acids. CDR3 DNA sequence: TGTGCCAGCAGTTACCGGATGGGAGGCTACGAGCAGTACTTC. Its protein product is CASSYRMGGYEQYF.

In the case of this clonotype: This sequence may be a read error, since a much larger clone differs from it by one base. A read error is likely, as this CDR3 ends without the conserved phenylalanine or tryptophan. The chain joins TRBV29-1 to TRBJ2-3, with TRBD1 matching over 7 bases. Trimming removed 7 bases from V and 8 bases from J; junction bases left unmatched: 12. The CDR3 spans 13 residues. Germline V gene lookup returns CDR1 SQVTM and CDR2 ANQGSEA. The chain's CDR3 is CSAGGTGDGTQYL. The CDR3 DNA reads as TGCAGCGCCGGAGGAACAGGGGACGGTACGCAGTATCTT.

A few counts support this clonotype. The chain carries TRBV29-1 and TRBJ2-3; 9 positions agree with TRBD1. The CDR3 is made up of 14 amino acids. The trim removed 5 bases at V and 4 bases at J, leaving 7 bases unmatched. Germline values: CDR1 SQVTM, CDR2 ANQGSEA. This CDR3 reads CSVQDRGPADTQYF. The CDR3 nucleotides are TGCAGCGTTCAGGACAGGGGACCGGCAGATACGCAGTATTTT.

This clonotype was seen more than once but under ten times. The chain combines TRBV7-9 with TRBJ2-2; D is possibly TRBD1 (6 bases). CDR3 length equals 15 residues. Germline V gene data show CDR1 as SEHNR and CDR2 as FQNEAQ (reference sequence). Deletions cut 2 bases from V and 5 bases from J, with 12 bases between. The CDR3 nucleotides read TGTGCCAGCAGCTTACAACAGGGCGGTACCGGGGAGCTGTTTTTT. It yields the protein CASSLQQGGTGELFF. Looking up the rest from reference TRBV7-9 and TRBJ2-2 gives the full variable domain: DTGVSQNPRHKITKRGQNVTFRCDPISEHNRLYWYRQTLGQGPEFLTYFQNEAQLEKSRLLSDRFSAERPKGSFSTLEIQRTEQGDSAMYLCASSLQQGGTGELFFGEGSRLTVL.

With regard to this clonotype: Since no conserved phenylalanine or tryptophan closes the CDR3, a read error is the likely cause. The CDR3 protein is CASIQGAYGYTL. CDR3 nucleotides: TGTGCCAGCATCCAGGGGGCATATGGCTACACCCTC. V usage is TRBV28 and J usage is TRBJ1-2, with 8 bases aligning to TRBD1. CDR3 size: 12 residues. V gave up 7 bases and J gave up 5 bases; unmatched junction bases: 3. CDR1 is MDHEN and CDR2 is SYDVKM in the germline V gene.

This clonotype showed up just a few times. The gene calls are TRBV20-1 and TRBJ2-1, with 7 bases that match TRBD2. Trimming took 6 bases from V and 4 from J; bases not matched to a gene: 6. The V gene's germline CDR1 is DFQATT and CDR2 SNEGSKA (reference sequence). CDR3 length: 13 residues. This chain's CDR3 is CSAPGLLYNEQFF. As DNA, the CDR3 is TGCAGTGCCCCGGGACTATTATACAATGAGCAGTTCTTC.

Ten or more counts support this clonotype. This rearrangement joins TRBV2 to TRBJ2-2; D ambiguous. Trimming took 6 bases from V and 3 from J, leaving 5 bases between them. Germline CDR1 and CDR2: SNHLY and FYNNEI. The CDR3 consists of 12 residues. Here the CDR3 DNA reads TGTGCCAGCAGATGGGACACCGGGGAGCTGTTTTTT. Translation gives CASRWDTGELFF.

The chain recombines TRBV12-3 or TRBV12-4 with TRBJ2-4, with TRBD1 matching 7 bases. V dropped 5 bases and J dropped 4; count of bases not matched to a gene: 5. CDR3 length: 14 amino acids. This CDR3 reads CASSLTGVKNIQYF. CDR3 DNA sequence: TGTGCCAGCAGTCTTACAGGGGTAAAAAACATTCAGTACTTC.

The sample holds a few counts of this clonotype. This chain connects TRBV28 to TRBJ2-1; 15 positions agree with TRBD2. V shed 2 bases and J 4 bases; nucleotides not matched to a gene: 9. CDR1 and CDR2 (germline): MDHEN, SYDVKM. There are 19 residues in the CDR3. The CDR3 nucleotides are TGTGCCAGCAGTTTAGGGCCCGGACTAGCGGGAGGGCCTTACAATGAGCAGTTCTTC. It specifies CASSLGPGLAGGPYNEQFF. Using reference TRBV28 and TRBJ2-1 for the parts outside the CDR3, the full variable domain is DVKVTQSSRYLVKRTGEKVFLECVQDMDHENMFWYRQDPGLGLRLIYFSYDVKMKEKGDIPEGYSVSREKKERFSLILESASTNQTSMYLCASSLGPGLAGGPYNEQFFGPGTRLTVL.

In this sample, this clonotype turned up a few times. The V call is TRBV4-1, the J call TRBJ2-2; D is ambiguous. This CDR3 spans 15 amino acids. V gave up 4 bases and J gave up 1 base, with 10 bases separating them. From germline, CDR1 is MGHRA and CDR2 YSYEKL. For the CDR3, the DNA is TGCGCCAGCAGCCCGAAAGGCGGGAACACCGGGGAGCTGTTTTTT. Protein: CASSPKGGNTGELFF.

This clonotype was recorded a few times. CDR3 amino acids: CASSFFLGQGYEQFF. CDR3 in DNA: TGTGCCAGCAGCTTCTTCTTAGGACAGGGCTATGAGCAGTTCTTC. The chain is built from TRBV27 and TRBJ2-5, with TRBD1 identical over 8 bases. The end of the DNA is better explained by TRBJ2-1, so the J call may be wrong. Germline CDR1 is MNHEY and CDR2 is SMNVEV (reference sequence). This CDR3 contains 15 residues.

The chain carries TRBV21-1 and TRBJ2-1; TRBD1 reflects the table's D call only, with no check against the DNA. TRBV21-1 represents a pseudogene. This CDR3 comprises 11 residues. The CDR3 nucleotides are TGTGCCAGCCCGAGGGGGAATGAGCAGTTCTTC. It translates to CASPRGNEQFF.

In the case of this clonotype: Relative to the germline gene, one junction end is altered; a read error may explain this. This rearrangement joins TRBV28 to TRBJ2-3; D unclear. The CDR3 spans 15 residues. In germline, CDR1 is MDHEN, CDR2 SYDVKM. CDR3 in DNA: TGTGCCAGCAGTACGACCCTCTTCGGCACAGATTCGCAGTATTTT. It encodes CASSTTLFGTDSQYF.

This clonotype was counted a few times. The V call is TRBV20-1, the J call TRBJ2-5; the match to TRBD1 covers 9 bases. With V trimmed by 7 bases and J by 4 bases, 10 bases remained unmatched. This CDR3 contains 14 residues. CDR1 and CDR2 from the germline V gene are DFQATT and SNEGSKA (reference sequence). Written as DNA, the CDR3 is TGCAGTGTTGCACAGGGGGCCGGGGGAGAGACCCAGTACTTC. Protein sequence: CSVAQGAGGETQYF.

The chain has TRBV25-1 and TRBJ2-1, with D hard to call. The length of the CDR3 is 12 residues. V gave up 5 bases and J gave up 8 bases, with 10 bases separating them. CDR1 and CDR2 (germline): MGHDK, SYGVNS. The CDR3: CASSPIADEQFF. In DNA form, the CDR3 reads TGTGCCAGCAGTCCAATCGCCGATGAGCAGTTCTTC.

V gene TRBV27 combines with J gene TRBJ1-5, with TRBD1 as a possible D gene (5 bases). V was shortened by 5 bases and J by 1 base, with 15 bases between the two germline ends. The CDR3 has 16 amino acids. From germline, CDR1 is MNHEY and CDR2 SMNVEV (reference sequence). The CDR3 DNA reads as TGTGCCAGCAGTAGCATCTCAGGGATAAGCAATCAGCCCCAGCATTTT. Amino acid sequence: CASSSISGISNQPQHF.

This clonotype was seen only a few times. V and J are TRBV29-1 and TRBJ1-4, with D perhaps TRBD1 (5 bases). The CDR3 loop spans 15 amino acids. V lost 7 bases to trimming and J lost 0 bases, with 15 bases between them. Germline V lookup: CDR1 SQVTM, CDR2 ANQGSEA. CDR3: CSAWDDFATNEKLFF. CDR3 DNA sequence: TGCAGCGCCTGGGACGACTTTGCAACTAATGAAAAACTGTTTTTT.

A few counts support this clonotype. V and J are TRBV28 and TRBJ1-2; D gene ambiguous. The CDR3 is 12 residues long. Germline V gives CDR1 MDHEN, CDR2 SYDVKM. The V and J ends lost 2 bases and 8 bases respectively, with 9 bases between them. CDR3 protein: CASSLKGRGYTF. In nucleotides, the CDR3 is TGTGCCAGCAGTTTAAAGGGTCGGGGCTACACCTTC.

The genes are TRBV10-3 and TRBJ2-1, with D perhaps TRBD2 (6 bases). The V gene's germline CDR1 is ENHRY and CDR2 SYGVKD. Trimming took off 3 bases at V and 1 base at J, with 19 bases between the two ends. This CDR3 contains 18 residues. The CDR3 DNA follows: TGTGCCATCAGTGATCCAAGTGTTGGAGGGCTATCCTACAATGAGCAGTTCTTC. Translating gives CAISDPSVGGLSYNEQFF.

In DNA form, the CDR3 reads TGTGCCAGCAGTTACTCGAGATGGGGGGCAACTAATGAAAAACTGTTTTTT. Its protein is CASSYSRWGATNEKLFF. The chain joins TRBV6-5 to TRBJ1-4; TRBD1 is a possible D gene (5 bases). Germline V gene data show CDR1 as MNHEY and CDR2 as SVGAGI. V was cut by 0 bases and J by 0 bases, with 11 bases left in between. The CDR3 has 17 amino acids.

This clonotype appeared a few times. The chain is built from TRBV29-1 and TRBJ1-1; the D is unclear. Trimming removed 6 bases from V and 0 bases from J, with 11 bases in between. Germline V gene lookup returns CDR1 SQVTM and CDR2 ANQGSEA. The CDR3 extends over 13 amino acids. The chain's CDR3 is CSVATRLNTEAFF. Written as DNA, the CDR3 is TGCAGCGTCGCTACTCGGTTGAACACTGAAGCTTTCTTT.

The chain has TRBV6-2 or TRBV6-3 and TRBJ1-5; 12 nucleotides match TRBD1. Germline V gene lookup returns CDR1 MNHEY and CDR2 SVGEGT. The CDR3 loop spans 16 amino acids. V dropped 3 bases and J dropped 5; count of bases not matched to a gene: 5. CDR3 protein: CASSYGGTGGHQPQHF. In DNA, the CDR3 is TGTGCCAGCAGTTATGGGGGGACAGGGGGCCATCAGCCCCAGCATTTT.

The chain has TRBV4-2 and TRBJ2-1, with D hard to call. Germline CDR1 and CDR2: LGHNA and YNFKEQ. Between the trimmed V and J ends, which lost 1 base and 9 bases, there was a span of 10 bases. The CDR3 is 13 residues long. The CDR3 sequence is CASSQGLSAEQFF. CDR3 in DNA: TGTGCCAGCAGCCAAGGTTTAAGTGCTGAGCAGTTCTTC.

This clonotype has only a few counts. The chain carries TRBV7-8 and TRBJ2-4; maybe TRBD1 (7 bases). CDR1 is SGHVS, CDR2 FQNEAQ, per germline. The length of the CDR3 is 14 residues. V lost 7 bases, J lost 3 bases, and 13 bases lay in between. CDR3: CASTPGGSKNIQYF. The CDR3, as DNA: TGTGCCAGCACCCCAGGGGGGAGCAAAAACATTCAGTACTTC.

CDR3 protein: CASSSSGTQNIQYF. The CDR3, as DNA: TGTGCCAGCAGCTCCTCCGGGACTCAAAACATTCAGTACTTC. The rearrangement joins TRBV11-2 to TRBJ2-4; a possible D gene is TRBD2 (6 bases). This CDR3 region has 14 residues. Per germline, CDR1 SGHAT and CDR2 FQNNGV. Trimming took 4 bases from V and 5 from J, leaving 12 bases between them.

This clonotype was found a few times. The rearrangement joins TRBV20-1 to TRBJ1-2; 12 bases map to TRBD1. The CDR3 is 15 amino acids. Germline CDR1 and CDR2: DFQATT and SNEGSKA (reference sequence). J gave up 7 bases and V 0 bases, and 6 bases lay outside the gene matches. The CDR3 DNA reads TGCAGTGCTAGAGATAGCGGGACAGGGGGCAGTGGCTACACCTTC. It codes for CSARDSGTGGSGYTF.

This chain connects TRBV4-2 to TRBJ2-5; D is perhaps TRBD1 or TRBD2 (5 bases each). From germline, CDR1 is LGHNA and CDR2 YNFKEQ. The CDR3 extends over 14 amino acids. The V end lost 1 base, the J end lost 3 bases, and 9 bases lay between the germline ends. CDR3 amino acids: CASSQGGSEETQYF. CDR3 coding DNA: TGTGCCAGCAGCCAAGGGGGGTCGGAAGAGACCCAGTACTTC.

The chain has TRBV18 and TRBJ2-7, with D perhaps TRBD2 (6 bases). Looked up from germline, CDR1 is KGHSH and CDR2 is LQKENI. V dropped 2 bases and J dropped 4 bases, with 9 bases sitting between them. The CDR3 sequence is 13 residues long. In nucleotides, the CDR3 is TGTGCCAGCTCACCATTAGCGGATTACGAGCAGTACTTC. It specifies CASSPLADYEQYF.